The 21 T cell receptor beta chains listed next were all sequenced from one sample in a study of CD8 T cells in ankylosing spondylitis. In TCRdb, the 5' RACE reads were re-called with MiXCR into one record per CDR3 protein. Seen here are around 130,000 distinct CDR3 sequences, about an eighth observed once, and the top ten hold 2.5% to 3%. Sequencing was carried out using blood, either unsorted or a sorted T cell fraction (not recorded which). The receptors shown here come from a female donor with ankylosing spondylitis or in good health (not recorded which).

This clonotype occurred once. A much larger clone differs by one base, so this may be a read error. V gene TRBV4-1 combines with J gene TRBJ2-1; D uncertain. The CDR3 covers 14 residues. Germline V gene data show CDR1 as MGHRA and CDR2 as YSYEKL. The CDR3 here is CASNQISLNNEQFF. CDR3 bases: TGCGCCAGCAACCAAATATCCCTAAACAATGAGCAGTTCTTC.

On this clonotype itself: A much larger clone lies a single base off, so this may be a read error. The CDR3 region has the DNA TGTGCCAGCAGTTACAACACCGGGGAGCTGTTTTTT. The encoded protein is CASSYNTGELFF. The rearrangement links TRBV6-5 to TRBJ2-2; no reliable D call. Germline V gene sequence: CDR1 MNHEY, CDR2 SVGAGI. There are 12 residues in the CDR3. V was shortened by 2 bases and J by 2 bases, with 0 bases between the two germline ends.

This chain connects TRBV5-1 to TRBJ1-4, with D tentatively TRBD1 (6 bases). The V end was cut by 4 bases, the J end by 3 bases, with 13 bases between. Germline V gene data show CDR1 as SGHRS and CDR2 as YFSETQ. The CDR3 loop spans 15 amino acids. CDR3 coding DNA: TGCGCCAGCAGCCCGGACAGCCAGGCTAATGAAAAACTGTTTTTT. It is translated as CASSPDSQANEKLFF.

This clonotype was recorded at least ten times. Relative to the germline gene, one junction end is altered; a read error may explain this. V is TRBV12-3 or TRBV12-4 and J is TRBJ2-5, with 9 bases fitting TRBD1. The CDR3 is made up of 12 amino acids. The CDR3 reads CASSHDRGTESF. CDR3 bases: TGTGCCAGCAGTCACGACAGGGGGACAGAATCCTTC.

V and J are TRBV20-1 and TRBJ2-1; TRBD2 is a possible D gene (5 bases). CDR3 size: 19 residues. CDR1 is DFQATT, CDR2 SNEGSKA, per germline (reference sequence). Trimming took off 0 bases at V and 0 bases at J, with 21 bases between the two ends. The CDR3 nucleotides are TGCAGTGCTAGAGATCCAACTTTGGCGGATACTAGCTCCTACAATGAGCAGTTCTTC. This codes for CSARDPTLADTSSYNEQFF.

V usage is TRBV3-1 and J usage is TRBJ2-6, with D perhaps matching TRBD1 (6 bases). The germline V gene has CDR1 LGHDT and CDR2 YNNKEL (reference sequence). The V and J ends lost 0 bases and 0 bases respectively, with 18 bases between them. The CDR3 has 20 residues. The CDR3 here is CASSQDLIRGKFSGANVLTF. CDR3 nucleotides: TGTGCCAGCAGCCAAGATTTGATCAGGGGAAAATTCTCTGGGGCCAACGTCCTGACTTTC. Variable domain in full (rest from reference TRBV3-1 and TRBJ2-6): DTAVSQTPKYLVTQMGNDKSIKCEQNLGHDTMYWYKQDSKKFLKIMFSYNNKELIINETVPNRFSPKSPDKAHLNLHINSLELGDSAVYFCASSQDLIRGKFSGANVLTFGAGSRLTVL.

This clonotype was counted at least ten times. The genes are TRBV19 and TRBJ2-7; no clear D. CDR1 and CDR2 (germline): LNHDA, SQIVND (reference sequence). This CDR3 is built from 14 residues. Trimming left V 5 bases short and J 4 bases short, with 15 bases between. The CDR3 region has the DNA TGTGCCAGTAGTGGCGAGTTCGGGCGATACGAGCAGTACTTC. This gives the protein CASSGEFGRYEQYF.

This clonotype was observed a handful of times. V and J are TRBV5-4 and TRBJ2-5, with D uncertain. CDR3 length: 15 amino acids. Germline loops: CDR1 SGHNT, CDR2 YYREEE (reference sequence). The germline V and J ends were trimmed by 0 bases and 0 bases, with 9 bases remaining between them. Here the CDR3 DNA reads TGTGCCAGCAGCTTGGCGTTTTCGAACCAAGAGACCCAGTACTTC. This codes for CASSLAFSNQETQYF.

This clonotype occurred many times. CDR3 in DNA: TGCAGCGTTGAATTGGCGGTAGCTCGGACCGGGGAGCTGTTTTTT. Residues: CSVELAVARTGELFF. V is TRBV29-1 and J is TRBJ2-2; no reliable D call. The CDR3 extends over 15 amino acids. V was shortened by 2 bases and J by 5 bases, with 15 bases between the two germline ends. CDR1 is SQVTM and CDR2 is ANQGSEA in the germline V gene.

The V and J genes are TRBV7-9 and TRBJ2-7, with D perhaps matching TRBD1 (6 bases). This CDR3 region has 16 residues. CDR1 is SEHNR, CDR2 FQNEAQ, per germline (reference sequence). Trimming removed 1 base at V and 3 bases at J, with 16 bases between. In DNA form, the CDR3 reads TGTGCCAGCAGCTTAGGTGAGACAGGTCGGATCTACGAGCAGTACTTC. It translates to CASSLGETGRIYEQYF.

This clonotype was recorded at least ten times. The genes are TRBV5-1 and TRBJ2-2; no reliable D call. Trimming cost V 1 base and J 7 bases, with 8 bases left between them. The CDR3 runs 13 residues. CDR1 is SGHRS and CDR2 is YFSETQ in the germline V gene. The CDR3 nucleotides are TGCGCCAGCAGCTTGAATTATGGCGGGGAGCTGTTTTTT. Translated: CASSLNYGGELFF.

In this sample, this clonotype turned up many times. The chain uses TRBV20-1 and TRBJ2-7; D call uncertain. CDR3 size: 11 residues. Germline lookup yields CDR1 DFQATT and CDR2 SNEGSKA (reference sequence). V was pared by 6 bases and J by 0 bases, with 6 bases between. The CDR3 DNA follows: TGCAGTGCCGGAAGCTCCTACGAGCAGTACTTC. Its translation is CSAGSSYEQYF.

J is TRBJ1-3 and V is TRBV5-1, with a weak D call TRBD1 (5 bases). The V end lost 4 bases, the J end lost 3 bases, and 14 bases lay between the germline ends. In germline, CDR1 is SGHRS, CDR2 YFSETQ. The CDR3 loop spans 15 amino acids. This CDR3 is CASSRGSWDGNTIYF. CDR3 sequence (DNA): TGCGCCAGCAGCCGGGGGTCCTGGGATGGAAACACCATATATTTT.

This rearrangement joins TRBV5-1 to TRBJ2-4; 7 bases align to TRBD1. V was pared by 4 bases and J by 2 bases, with 15 bases of the junction left unmatched. CDR1 and CDR2 from the germline V gene are SGHRS and YFSETQ. The length of the CDR3 is 18 residues. CDR3 protein: CASSPRRDRENSKNIQYF. DNA for the CDR3: TGCGCCAGCAGCCCCCGGCGCGACAGGGAGAATTCCAAAAACATTCAGTACTTC.

This clonotype was recorded many times. The chain employs TRBV24-1 and TRBJ2-3; 8 nucleotides line up with TRBD2. J was trimmed by 4 bases and V by 2 bases; bases with no gene match: 16. Germline values: CDR1 KGHDR, CDR2 SFDVKD. This CDR3 has 19 residues. CDR3 region: CATSDSRAGVSPAADTQYF. In DNA form, the CDR3 reads TGTGCCACCAGTGATTCCCGAGCGGGAGTTTCCCCGGCTGCAGATACGCAGTATTTT.

The chain uses TRBV7-2 and TRBJ2-3; D is possibly TRBD1 (5 bases). The germline CDR1 and CDR2 sequences are SGHTA and FQGNSA. V was clipped by 3 bases and J by 1 base, with 11 bases between them. The length of the CDR3 is 15 residues. CDR3 sequence (DNA): TGTGCCAGCAGCTTTGGCACAGGTGGCACAGATACGCAGTATTTT. This translates into CASSFGTGGTDTQYF. The whole variable domain, remainder taken from reference TRBV7-2 and TRBJ2-3, is GAGVSQSPSNKVTEKGKDVELRCDPISGHTALYWYRQSLGQGLEFLIYFQGNSAPDKSGLPSDRFSAERTGGSVSTLTIQRTQQEDSAVYLCASSFGTGGTDTQYFGPGTRLTVL.

This clonotype was seen only a few times. The chain couples TRBV28 to TRBJ1-1; D may be TRBD1 (6 bases). The V gene's germline CDR1 is MDHEN and CDR2 SYDVKM. CDR3 length equals 15 residues. The ends were cut back, 6 bases at V and 7 bases at J, with 21 bases in the middle. The CDR3 loop reads CASSSRGAGSFEAFF. As DNA, the CDR3 is TGTGCCAGCAGCTCCAGGGGCGCCGGTAGTTTTGAAGCTTTCTTT.

This clonotype showed up just a few times. The chain recombines TRBV6-5 with TRBJ2-2, with no clear D. The CDR3 contains 12 residues. Germline V gene lookup returns CDR1 MNHEY and CDR2 SVGAGI. The V gene lost 5 bases and the J gene lost 4 bases, with 5 bases spanning the gap. The CDR3 DNA follows: TGTGCCAGCAGTGTCCCCACCGGGGAGCTGTTTTTT. As protein: CASSVPTGELFF.

V and J are TRBV24-1 and TRBJ1-6, with D perhaps matching TRBD1 (5 bases). Germline assignment: CDR1 KGHDR and CDR2 SFDVKD. The CDR3 contains 16 residues. V dropped 1 base and J dropped 8 bases, with 14 bases sitting between them. The CDR3 loop is CATSDFCLGEDSPLHF. The DNA for the CDR3 is TGTGCCACCAGTGATTTTTGTCTAGGGGAGGATTCACCCCTCCACTTT.

This clonotype occurred a few times. This chain uses TRBV11-2 with TRBJ2-3; D is undetermined. The CDR3 spans 15 residues. Trimming left V 4 bases short and J 4 bases short, with 15 bases between. Germline values: CDR1 SGHAT, CDR2 FQNNGV. CDR3 nucleotide sequence: TGTGCCAGCAGCTCTTACCCCAAGCGCTCAGATACGCAGTATTTT. Amino acids: CASSSYPKRSDTQYF.

The chain combines TRBV5-1 with TRBJ1-1, with a tentative D call TRBD1 (5 bases). The CDR3 sequence is 16 residues long. The V end lost 7 bases, the J end lost 1 base, and 20 bases lay between the germline ends. CDR1 is SGHRS and CDR2 is YFSETQ in the germline V gene. The CDR3 region is CASFSSYMGGNTEAFF. CDR3 bases: TGCGCCAGCTTCTCATCATACATGGGGGGGAACACTGAAGCTTTCTTT.